The clone carrying this TCR beta chain appeared a few times. Its antigen is undetermined. Trimming shortened V by 8 bases and J by 4 bases, and 14 bases separated the two germline ends. Per germline, CDR1 SNHLY and CDR2 FYNNEI. The CDR3 consists of 13 residues. For sorted subsets, about 200 ng DNA per replicate equaled about 27,000 T cell genomes. Per the original methods: Junction-only sequences without quality scores came from ImmunoSEQ, so filtering differed. Sequencing used immunoSEQ multiplex PCR; TCRdb keeps in-frame clones, though not all of them. The D gene and trimming were derived from the DNA, and the V and J assignments and clone size from that table. Of around 980,000 clones in the sample, 75% to 80% were seen once. The data are from a study of shared clonotypes between healthy human individuals. Study-wide results and caveats: Relative to clonotypes present in all four donors, those not shared had lower generation probabilities. The genetic and exposure-history diversity represented was limited by few donors.

The sequencing sample was made of memory CD4+ T cells from PBMCs. Subset described: CD45RA-negative fraction. The TCR sequence derives from a man between 18 and 29 years old in good health. Some clones in this sample may be carry-over from other donors' samples. This chain links TRBV2 with TRBJ1-2; no definite D call. In DNA, the CDR3 is TGTGCCAGCGGCCAGCAGGCCCGCTATGGCTACACCTTC. Its translation: CASGQQARYGYTF.